This T cell receptor beta chain was documented in a study of control samples from healthy donors and cancer patients. TCRdb's copy holds only in-frame clones and misses some; the assay was immunoSEQ multiplex PCR. Of 260,000 or so clones listed, roughly 82% were seen once; the top ten hold about an eighth. The CDR3 runs 15 residues. The germline gives CDR1 SGHTA, CDR2 FQGTGA. V shed 4 bases, J shed 3 bases, and the junction held 6 bases outside the gene matches. The source is a woman aged 60-75 years with lung cancer. The specimen sequenced was PBMCs. The chain carries TRBV7-3 and TRBJ2-7, with 10 bases lining up with TRBD1. CDR3 residues: CASSSDGTGVYEQYF. In DNA, the CDR3 is TGTGCCAGCAGCTCAGACGGGACAGGGGTCTACGAGCAGTACTTC.